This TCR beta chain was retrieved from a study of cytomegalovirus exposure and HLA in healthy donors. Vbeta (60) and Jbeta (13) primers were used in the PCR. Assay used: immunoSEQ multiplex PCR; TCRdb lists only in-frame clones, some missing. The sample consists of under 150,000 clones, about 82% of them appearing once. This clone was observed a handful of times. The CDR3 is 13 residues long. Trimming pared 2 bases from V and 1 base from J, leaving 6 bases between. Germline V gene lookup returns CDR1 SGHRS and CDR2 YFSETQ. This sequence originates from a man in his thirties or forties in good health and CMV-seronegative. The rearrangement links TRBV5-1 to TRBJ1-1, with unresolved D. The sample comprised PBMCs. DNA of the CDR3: TGCGCCAGCAGCTTTAACACGAACACTGAAGCTTTCTTT. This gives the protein CASSFNTNTEAFF.